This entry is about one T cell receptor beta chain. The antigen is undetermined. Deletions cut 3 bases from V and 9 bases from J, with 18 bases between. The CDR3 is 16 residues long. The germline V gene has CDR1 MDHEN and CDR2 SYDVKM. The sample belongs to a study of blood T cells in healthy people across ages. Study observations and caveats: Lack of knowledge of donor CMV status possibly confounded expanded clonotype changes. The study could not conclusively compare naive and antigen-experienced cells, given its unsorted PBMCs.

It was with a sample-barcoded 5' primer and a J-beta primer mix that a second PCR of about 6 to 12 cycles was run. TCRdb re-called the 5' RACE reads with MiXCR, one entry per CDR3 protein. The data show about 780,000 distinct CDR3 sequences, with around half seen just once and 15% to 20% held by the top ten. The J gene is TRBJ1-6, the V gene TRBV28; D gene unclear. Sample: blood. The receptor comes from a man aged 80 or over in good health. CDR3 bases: TGTGCCAGCAGTTTCCCTACCCCACAGTTGCGTTCACCCCTCCACTTT. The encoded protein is CASSFPTPQLRSPLHF.